This T cell receptor beta chain was sequenced during a study of cytomegalovirus exposure and HLA in healthy donors. Study findings and constraints: A missense DCLRE1C variant was associated with V- and J-gene trimming of TCR beta chains in a later analysis, and an independent cohort replicated the association.

The PCR used 60 Vbeta and 13 Jbeta primers. This table comes from immunoSEQ multiplex PCR, and its TCRdb copy is limited to in-frame clones, with some not included. The profile covers some 130,000 clones, with about 8.9% appearing a single time and 1.8% taken by the ten largest. The germline gives CDR1 SGHKS, CDR2 YYEKEE (reference sequence). The J segment lost 7 bases and the V segment lost 0 bases, leaving 6 bases of the junction unmatched. The CDR3 contains 14 residues. This clone was seen a handful of times. Its antigen is as yet unknown. Specimen: PBMCs. This sequence originates from a man in his fifties or sixties in good health and CMV-seronegative. The gene calls are TRBV5-5 and TRBJ2-5, with 7 positions matching TRBD1. CDR3 nucleotides: TGTGCCAGCAGCTTGGGACAGGGTGCAGGGACCCAGTACTTC. This translates into CASSLGQGAGTQYF. The full variable domain, its missing parts supplied by reference TRBV5-5 and TRBJ2-5, is DAGVTQSPTHLIKTRGQQVTLRCSPISGHKSVSWYQQVLGQGPQFIFQYYEKEERGRGNFPDRFSARQFPNYSSELNVNALLLGDSALYLCASSLGQGAGTQYFGPGTRLLVL.